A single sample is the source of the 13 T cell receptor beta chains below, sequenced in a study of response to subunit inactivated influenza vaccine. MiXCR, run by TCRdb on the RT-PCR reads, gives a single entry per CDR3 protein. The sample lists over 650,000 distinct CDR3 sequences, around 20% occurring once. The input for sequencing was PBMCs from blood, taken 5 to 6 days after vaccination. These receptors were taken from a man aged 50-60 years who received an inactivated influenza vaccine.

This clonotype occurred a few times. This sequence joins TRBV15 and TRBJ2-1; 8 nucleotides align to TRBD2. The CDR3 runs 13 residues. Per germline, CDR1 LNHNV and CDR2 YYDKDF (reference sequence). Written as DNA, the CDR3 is TGTGCTGTCCAGGGACTAGTAACATATGAGCAGTTCTTC. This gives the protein CAVQGLVTYEQFF. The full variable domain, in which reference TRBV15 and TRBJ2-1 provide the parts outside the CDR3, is DAMVIQNPRYQVTQFGKPVTLSCSQTLNHNVMYWYQQKSSQAPKLLFHYYDKDFNNEADTPDNFQSRRPNTSFCFLDIRSPGLGDTAMYLCAVQGLVTYEQFFGPGTRLTVL.

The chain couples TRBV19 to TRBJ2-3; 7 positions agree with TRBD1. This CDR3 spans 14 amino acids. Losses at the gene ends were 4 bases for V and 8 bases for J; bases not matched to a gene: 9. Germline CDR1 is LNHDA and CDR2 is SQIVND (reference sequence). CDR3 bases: TGTGCCAGTAGTAGCCAGGGACAGTTGGTTACGCAGTATTTT. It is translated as CASSSQGQLVTQYF.

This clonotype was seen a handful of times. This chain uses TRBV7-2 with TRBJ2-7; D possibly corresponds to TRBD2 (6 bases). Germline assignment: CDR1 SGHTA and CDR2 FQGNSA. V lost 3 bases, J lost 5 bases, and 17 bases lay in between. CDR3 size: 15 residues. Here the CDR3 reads CASSFTSLGGHEQYF. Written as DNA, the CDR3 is TGTGCCAGCAGCTTTACGAGTTTGGGGGGACACGAGCAGTACTTC.

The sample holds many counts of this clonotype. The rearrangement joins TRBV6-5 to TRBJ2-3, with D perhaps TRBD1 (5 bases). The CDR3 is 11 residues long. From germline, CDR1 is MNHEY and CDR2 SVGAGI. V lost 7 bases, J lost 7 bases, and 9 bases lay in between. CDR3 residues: CASTQGYTQYF. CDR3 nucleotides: TGTGCCAGCACCCAGGGTTATACGCAGTATTTT.

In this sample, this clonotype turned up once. The DNA of the CDR3 is TGCGCCAGCAGTGTGAGAGGCGCTGAAGCTTTCTTT. Protein product: CASSVRGAEAFF. The chain joins TRBV10-2 to TRBJ1-1; unclear D gene. The CDR3 is made up of 12 amino acids. V shed 4 bases and J shed 6 bases, with 9 bases lying between them. Germline V gives CDR1 WSHSY, CDR2 SAAADI.

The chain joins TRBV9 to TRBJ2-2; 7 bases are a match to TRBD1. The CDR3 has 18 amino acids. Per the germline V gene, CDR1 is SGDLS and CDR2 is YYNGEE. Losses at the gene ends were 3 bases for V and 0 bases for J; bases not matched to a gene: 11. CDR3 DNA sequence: TGTGCCAGCAGCGCAGAACCGAAAGGGGGCGCGAACACCGGGGAGCTGTTTTTT. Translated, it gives CASSAEPKGGANTGELFF.

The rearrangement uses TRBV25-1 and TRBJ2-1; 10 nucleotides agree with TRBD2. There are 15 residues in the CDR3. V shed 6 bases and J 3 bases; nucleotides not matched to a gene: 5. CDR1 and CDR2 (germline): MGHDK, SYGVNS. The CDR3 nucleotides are TGTGCCAGCAGCATAGCGGGAGGTTTCTACAATGAGCAGTTCTTC. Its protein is CASSIAGGFYNEQFF.

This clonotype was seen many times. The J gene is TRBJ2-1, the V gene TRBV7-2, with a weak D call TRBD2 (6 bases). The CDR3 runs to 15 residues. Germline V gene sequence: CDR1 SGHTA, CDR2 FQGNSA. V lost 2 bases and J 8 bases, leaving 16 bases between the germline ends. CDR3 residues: CASSLTGLPRDEQFF. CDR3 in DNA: TGTGCCAGCAGCTTAACGGGACTCCCTAGGGATGAGCAGTTCTTC. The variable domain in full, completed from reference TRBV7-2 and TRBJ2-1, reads GAGVSQSPSNKVTEKGKDVELRCDPISGHTALYWYRQSLGQGLEFLIYFQGNSAPDKSGLPSDRFSAERTGGSVSTLTIQRTQQEDSAVYLCASSLTGLPRDEQFFGPGTRLTVL.

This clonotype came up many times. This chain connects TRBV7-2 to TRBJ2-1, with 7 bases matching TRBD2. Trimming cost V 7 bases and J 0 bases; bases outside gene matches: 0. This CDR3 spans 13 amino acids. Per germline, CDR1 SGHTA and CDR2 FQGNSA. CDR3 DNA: TGTGCCAGCACGGGAGGCTCCTACAATGAGCAGTTCTTC. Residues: CASTGGSYNEQFF.

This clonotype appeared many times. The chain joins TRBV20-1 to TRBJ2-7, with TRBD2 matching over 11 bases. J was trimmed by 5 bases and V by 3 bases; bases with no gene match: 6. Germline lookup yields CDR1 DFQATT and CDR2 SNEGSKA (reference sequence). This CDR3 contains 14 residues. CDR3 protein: CSARRLAGNHEQYF. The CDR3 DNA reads TGCAGTGCTAGGAGACTAGCGGGGAACCACGAGCAGTACTTC.

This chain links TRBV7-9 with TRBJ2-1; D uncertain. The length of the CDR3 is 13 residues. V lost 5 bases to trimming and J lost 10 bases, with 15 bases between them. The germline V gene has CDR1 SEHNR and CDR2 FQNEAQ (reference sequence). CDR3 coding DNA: TGTGCCAGCAGCCCGCCGCTGACCGAAGAGCAGTTCTTC. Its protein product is CASSPPLTEEQFF. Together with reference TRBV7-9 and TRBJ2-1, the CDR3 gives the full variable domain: DTGVSQNPRHKITKRGQNVTFRCDPISEHNRLYWYRQTLGQGPEFLTYFQNEAQLEKSRLLSDRFSAERPKGSFSTLEIQRTEQGDSAMYLCASSPPLTEEQFFGPGTRLTVL.

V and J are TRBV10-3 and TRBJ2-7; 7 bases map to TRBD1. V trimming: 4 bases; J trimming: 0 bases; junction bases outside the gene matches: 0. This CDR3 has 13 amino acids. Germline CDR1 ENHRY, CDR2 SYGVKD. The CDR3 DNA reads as TGTGCCATCAGTGGGGACAGCTCCTACGAGCAGTACTTC. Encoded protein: CAISGDSSYEQYF.

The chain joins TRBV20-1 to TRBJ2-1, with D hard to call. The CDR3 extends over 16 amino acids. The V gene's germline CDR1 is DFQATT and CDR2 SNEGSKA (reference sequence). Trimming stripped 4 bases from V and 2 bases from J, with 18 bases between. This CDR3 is CSANEQVVLTYNEQFF. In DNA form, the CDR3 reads TGCAGTGCTAATGAGCAGGTTGTTCTCACCTACAATGAGCAGTTCTTC.